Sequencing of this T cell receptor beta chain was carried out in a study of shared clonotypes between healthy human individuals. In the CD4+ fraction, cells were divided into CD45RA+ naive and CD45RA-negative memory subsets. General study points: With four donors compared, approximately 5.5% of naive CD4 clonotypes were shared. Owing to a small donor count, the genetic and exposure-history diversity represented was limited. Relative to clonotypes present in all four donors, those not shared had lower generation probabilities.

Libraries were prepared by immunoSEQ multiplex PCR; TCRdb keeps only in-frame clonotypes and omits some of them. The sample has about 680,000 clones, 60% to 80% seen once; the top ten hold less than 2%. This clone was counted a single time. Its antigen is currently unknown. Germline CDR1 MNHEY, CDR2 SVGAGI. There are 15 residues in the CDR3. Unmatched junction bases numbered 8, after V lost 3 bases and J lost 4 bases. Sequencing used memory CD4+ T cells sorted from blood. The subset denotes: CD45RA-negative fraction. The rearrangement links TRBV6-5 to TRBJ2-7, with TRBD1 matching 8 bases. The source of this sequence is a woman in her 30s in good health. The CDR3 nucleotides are TGTGCCAGCAGTTATCGGACAGGGCGCGTATACGAGCAGTACTTC. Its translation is CASSYRTGRVYEQYF.